These 17 T cell receptor beta chains were sequenced from one sample in a study of CD8+ T cells in alopecia areata. After isolation, RNA underwent reverse transcription to generate cDNA as the sequencing template. Clones were read by immunoSEQ multiplex PCR, and TCRdb kept only the in-frame ones, dropping some. The sample has over 150,000 clones; 60% are singletons. Stated treatment: oral pan-JAK inhibitor, 5-10 mg twice daily. The source material was CD4+ T cells sorted from blood, sampled at week 4, from a patient treated with tofacitinib. The source of these receptors is a human donor with alopecia areata.

This clone was recorded only once. The chain recombines TRBV2 with TRBJ2-7, with unresolved D. This CDR3 region has 13 residues. Trimming took off 3 bases at V and 2 bases at J, with 8 bases between the two ends. CDR1 and CDR2 from the germline V gene are SNHLY and FYNNEI. The CDR3 DNA reads as TGTGCCAGCAGTGACAGAGGTCCCTACGAGCAGTACTTC. Its protein is CASSDRGPYEQYF.

This clone was seen a few times. This rearrangement joins TRBV2 to TRBJ2-3; TRBD1 matches at 7 bases. Per germline, CDR1 SNHLY and CDR2 FYNNEI. V lost 6 bases, J lost 2 bases, and 5 bases stayed unmatched. The CDR3 runs 14 residues. The CDR3 DNA reads TGTGCCAGCAGAATGACAGGGACCACAGATACGCAGTATTTT. It yields the protein CASRMTGTTDTQYF.

The chain recombines TRBV27 with TRBJ2-3; D is undetermined. This CDR3 has 13 residues. The V end was cut by 5 bases, the J end by 6 bases, with 12 bases between. Germline CDR1 and CDR2: MNHEY and SMNVEV (reference sequence). CDR3 region: CASSPSIRDTQYF. In nucleotides, the CDR3 is TGTGCCAGCAGTCCCTCTATTCGGGATACGCAGTATTTT.

In this sample, this clone turned up once. The V call is TRBV29-1, the J call TRBJ2-7; 9 nucleotides agree with TRBD1. The V and J ends lost 0 bases and 5 bases, in that order; junction bases with no gene match: 5. The V gene's germline CDR1 is SQVTM and CDR2 ANQGSEA. The CDR3 totals 14 residues. In nucleotides, the CDR3 is TGCAGCGTTGAAGATGGACAGGGGTCCAACGAGCAGTACTTC. Encoded protein: CSVEDGQGSNEQYF.

The chain joins TRBV30 to TRBJ2-7; TRBD2 might be the D (6 bases). The germline V gene encodes CDR1 GTSNPN and CDR2 SVGIG (reference sequence). Trimming pared 0 bases from V and 10 bases from J, leaving 19 bases between. The CDR3 is 14 amino acids. The CDR3: CAWSVPPGVTTQYF. CDR3 DNA: TGTGCCTGGAGTGTACCCCCGGGAGTGACTACCCAGTACTTC. The full variable domain, rest sourced from reference TRBV30 and TRBJ2-7, is SQTIHQWPATLVQPVGSPLSLECTVEGTSNPNLYWYRQAAGRGLQLLFYSVGIGQISSEVPQNLSASRPQDRQFILSSKKLLLSDSGFYLCAWSVPPGVTTQYFGPGTRLTVT.

This clone occurred a few times. The genes are TRBV28 and TRBJ2-7, with TRBD2 as a possible D gene (5 bases). The germline gives CDR1 MDHEN, CDR2 SYDVKM. This CDR3 region has 15 residues. Trimming pared 1 base from V and 4 bases from J, leaving 14 bases between. CDR3 amino acids: CASSLFGLGSYEQYF. The CDR3 nucleotides are TGTGCCAGCAGTTTATTCGGACTCGGAAGTTACGAGCAGTACTTC.

Regarding this clone: This CDR3 is also generated by other DNA sequences in the sample. V usage is TRBV30 and J usage is TRBJ2-5; D ambiguous. The CDR3 has 11 residues. Germline-derived CDR1 and CDR2 are GTSNPN and SVGIG (reference sequence). Trimming removed 1 base from V and 4 bases from J, with 4 bases in between. The CDR3 DNA sequence: TGTGCCTGGAGTGCGCGAGAGACCCAGTACTTC. Encoded protein: CAWSARETQYF. The whole variable domain, filled in from reference TRBV30 and TRBJ2-5, reads SQTIHQWPATLVQPVGSPLSLECTVEGTSNPNLYWYRQAAGRGLQLLFYSVGIGQISSEVPQNLSASRPQDRQFILSSKKLLLSDSGFYLCAWSARETQYFGPGTRLLVL.

This clone was recorded only once. CDR3 DNA sequence: TGCAGTGCTAGTGTGGCATACGAGCAGTACTTC. This translates into CSASVAYEQYF. V gene TRBV20-1 combines with J gene TRBJ2-7; D is uncertain. V dropped 3 bases and J dropped 4 bases, with 7 bases sitting between them. The V gene's germline CDR1 is DFQATT and CDR2 SNEGSKA (reference sequence). The CDR3 runs 11 residues.

The V call is TRBV7-2, the J call TRBJ1-1; D may be TRBD1 (5 bases). The CDR3 has 13 amino acids. The V end was cut by 3 bases, the J end by 5 bases, with 10 bases between. Germline values: CDR1 SGHTA, CDR2 FQGNSA. CDR3 amino acids: CASSFDRGTEAFF. The CDR3 DNA reads as TGTGCCAGCAGCTTTGACAGAGGGACTGAAGCTTTCTTT. The full variable domain, with the rest looked up from reference TRBV7-2 and TRBJ1-1, is GAGVSQSPSNKVTEKGKDVELRCDPISGHTALYWYRQSLGQGLEFLIYFQGNSAPDKSGLPSDRFSAERTGGSVSTLTIQRTQQEDSAVYLCASSFDRGTEAFFGQGTRLTVV.

The V and J genes are TRBV30 and TRBJ2-3; the D is unclear. Germline V gene sequence: CDR1 GTSNPN, CDR2 SVGIG (reference sequence). The CDR3 consists of 15 residues. The ends were cut back, 4 bases at V and 2 bases at J, with 16 bases in the middle. The CDR3 sequence: CAWKSVSQFTDTQYF. The CDR3 DNA reads as TGTGCCTGGAAGTCGGTCTCCCAATTCACAGATACGCAGTATTTT.

V is TRBV30 and J is TRBJ2-3; no clear D. Germline V lookup: CDR1 GTSNPN, CDR2 SVGIG (reference sequence). V was shortened by 0 bases and J by 11 bases, with 15 bases between the two germline ends. This CDR3 region has 13 residues. The CDR3 nucleotides read TGTGCCTGGAGTGTAAAGGTCTCTACTTTGCAGTATTTT. It yields the protein CAWSVKVSTLQYF.

The rearrangement joins TRBV7-2 to TRBJ2-5; 7 nucleotides match TRBD2. With 4 bases clipped from V and 4 bases from J, the junction kept 6 bases outside the gene matches. CDR1 and CDR2 (germline): SGHTA, FQGNSA. The CDR3 covers 14 residues. DNA for the CDR3: TGTGCCAGCAGCTCAGCGGGATTAGGAGAGACCCAGTACTTC. The encoded protein is CASSSAGLGETQYF.

This clone was seen only once. The chain links TRBV7-8 to TRBJ2-7; 8 positions match TRBD1. CDR1 SGHVS and CDR2 FQNEAQ come from the germline V gene. The CDR3 is made up of 14 amino acids. With V trimmed by 2 bases and J by 4 bases, 4 bases remained unmatched. In nucleotides, the CDR3 is TGTGCCAGCAGCTTAAGACAGGGGCTATACGAGCAGTACTTC. Translating it yields CASSLRQGLYEQYF. Supplemented by reference TRBV7-8 and TRBJ2-7, the full variable domain reads GAGVSQSPRYKVAKRGQDVALRCDPISGHVSLFWYQQALGQGPEFLTYFQNEAQLDKSGLPSDRFFAERPEGSVSTLKIQRTQQEDSAVYLCASSLRQGLYEQYFGPGTRLTVT.

In its sample, this clone was seen a few times. V is TRBV5-1 and J is TRBJ2-7, with 10 bases that match TRBD2. V shed 2 bases, J shed 5 bases, and the junction held 10 bases outside the gene matches. The CDR3 spans 16 residues. Germline assignment: CDR1 SGHRS and CDR2 YFSETQ. As DNA, the CDR3 is TGCGCCAGCAGCTTTGGGAAAGCGGGAGGGAACGACGAGCAGTACTTC. The encoded protein is CASSFGKAGGNDEQYF.

This chain connects TRBV30 to TRBJ2-5, with unresolved D. Germline V gene data show CDR1 as GTSNPN and CDR2 as SVGIG (reference sequence). Deletions cut 8 bases from V and 5 bases from J, with 12 bases between. CDR3 length equals 11 residues. CDR3 DNA: TGTGCCGGCAATAGTGGTGAGACCCAGTACTTC. This translates into CAGNSGETQYF.

This clone was counted once. The gene calls are TRBV19 and TRBJ1-1; a weak D match, TRBD1 (6 bases). CDR1 and CDR2 (germline): LNHDA, SQIVND (reference sequence). The CDR3 loop spans 14 amino acids. The ends were cut back, 8 bases at V and 5 bases at J, with 18 bases in the middle. The DNA for the CDR3 is TGTGCCAGTGGATCCGAGGGGGTATGGACTGAAGCTTTCTTT. Residues: CASGSEGVWTEAFF.

Only one count was recorded for this clone. The chain has TRBV5-1 and TRBJ2-7; TRBD1 or TRBD2 may be the D gene (5 bases each). V was trimmed by 1 base and J by 0 bases, leaving 17 bases between them. CDR3 size: 17 residues. Germline CDR1 is SGHRS and CDR2 is YFSETQ. For the CDR3, the DNA is TGCGCCAGCAGCTTGCGTCCACCGGGGCAGGCCTCCTACGAGCAGTACTTC. Translating gives CASSLRPPGQASYEQYF.